This TCR beta chain was sequenced for a study of radiation and T cells in renal cell carcinoma. About the research overall: Nephrectomy followed 15 Gy stereotactic body radiation by 4 weeks.

TCRdb keeps only in-frame clones here, not all; method: immunoSEQ multiplex PCR. This sample yields approximately 94,000 clones, of which 82% are seen a single time; roughly 6% belongs to the top ten. Study-wide points: From baseline, blood top tumor clonotypes peaked at 2 weeks post-radiation. Without pretreatment biopsies, baseline tumor clonotype presence was undetermined.

Time point given: baseline pretreatment blood. Treatment indicated: 15 Gy SBRT to primary tumor, nephrectomy 4 weeks later. This renal cell carcinoma was of the clear cell type. Between the trimmed V and J ends, which lost 8 bases and 9 bases, there was a span of 14 bases. Germline assignment: CDR1 ENHRY and CDR2 SYGVKD. CDR3 length: 11 residues. Worth noting for this clone: Its matching antigen is unknown.

The clonotype was recovered from a man aged 55 to 70 with renal cell carcinoma. Sequences were derived from blood, sampled from a patient whose treatment included radiotherapy and nephrectomy. The chain is built from TRBV10-3 and TRBJ2-7, with D tentatively TRBD2 (5 bases). The CDR3 loop is CAIGGGGGQYF. CDR3 bases: TGTGCCATCGGAGGCGGAGGTGGGCAGTACTTC.